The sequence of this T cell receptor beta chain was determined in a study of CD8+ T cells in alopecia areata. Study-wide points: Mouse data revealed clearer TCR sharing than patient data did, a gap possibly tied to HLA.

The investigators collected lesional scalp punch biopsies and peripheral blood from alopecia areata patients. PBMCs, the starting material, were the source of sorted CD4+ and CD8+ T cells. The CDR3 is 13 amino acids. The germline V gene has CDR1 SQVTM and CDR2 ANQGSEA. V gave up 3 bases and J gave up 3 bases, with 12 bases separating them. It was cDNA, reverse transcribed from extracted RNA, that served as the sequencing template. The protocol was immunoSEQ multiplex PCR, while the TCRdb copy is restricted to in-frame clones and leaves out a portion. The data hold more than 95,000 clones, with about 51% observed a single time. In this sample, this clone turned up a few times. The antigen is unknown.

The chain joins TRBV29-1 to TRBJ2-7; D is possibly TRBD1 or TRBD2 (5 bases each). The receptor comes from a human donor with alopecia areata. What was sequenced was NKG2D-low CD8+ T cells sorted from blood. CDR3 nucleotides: TGCAGCGTTGAGATGAGGGGAAACTACGAGCAGTACTTC. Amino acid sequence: CSVEMRGNYEQYF.